This entry lists 6 T cell receptor beta chains sequenced from one sample in a study of tumor T cells in aggressive B-cell lymphoma. Using immunoSEQ multiplex PCR, the repertoire was profiled, and TCRdb retains in-frame clones only, with some absent. The sample holds approximately 10,000 clones; 70% to 90% are singletons and the top ten take under 4%. The sequenced sample consisted of tumor tissue. The receptors were sampled from an adult with diffuse large B cell lymphoma.

The chain has TRBV2 and TRBJ2-7; 10 positions agree with TRBD1. The CDR3 spans 16 residues. Trimming took 6 bases from V and 5 from J; bases not matched to a gene: 13. CDR1 is SNHLY and CDR2 is FYNNEI in the germline V gene. DNA for the CDR3: TGTGCCAGCAGGGGGATCGGAGGACAGGGGGTCAACGAGCAGTACTTC. The encoded protein is CASRGIGGQGVNEQYF.

This rearrangement joins TRBV5-5 to TRBJ2-1; 7 bases fit TRBD1. The germline V gene encodes CDR1 SGHKS and CDR2 YYEKEE (reference sequence). The CDR3 consists of 14 residues. The V segment lost 4 bases and the J segment 1 base; nucleotides outside the gene matches: 2. The CDR3 sequence is CASSQGVSYNEQFF. CDR3 DNA sequence: TGTGCCAGCAGCCAGGGGGTATCCTACAATGAGCAGTTCTTC.

The chain uses TRBV19 and TRBJ1-1, with 10 bases matching TRBD1. Germline values: CDR1 LNHDA, CDR2 SQIVND (reference sequence). The CDR3 totals 16 residues. Unmatched junction bases numbered 6, after V lost 5 bases and J lost 0 bases. DNA for the CDR3: TGTGCCAGTAGTCCGTCGACAGGGGGCATGAACACTGAAGCTTTCTTT. Its protein product is CASSPSTGGMNTEAFF.

The chain carries TRBV6-6 and TRBJ1-5; a possible D gene is TRBD1 (5 bases). Germline V gene lookup returns CDR1 MNHNY and CDR2 SVGAGI (reference sequence). V lost 7 bases and J 11 bases, leaving 15 bases between the germline ends. The CDR3 consists of 12 residues. The CDR3 DNA reads as TGTGCCAGCAAAGGGTGGGGCCAGTCCCAGCATTTT. Translation gives CASKGWGQSQHF.

The V gene is TRBV29-1, the J gene TRBJ2-1; 8 bases fit TRBD1. Germline assignment: CDR1 SQVTM and CDR2 ANQGSEA. CDR3 length: 13 amino acids. After removal of 7 bases from V and 1 base from J, the junction contained 3 bases not matched to a gene. CDR3 DNA: TGCAGCGCGGACAGGGTATCCTACAATGAGCAGTTCTTC. This codes for CSADRVSYNEQFF.

The rearrangement links TRBV9 to TRBJ1-1; 7 bases agree with TRBD1. Germline assignment: CDR1 SGDLS and CDR2 YYNGEE. This CDR3 is 15 amino acids long. V gave up 3 bases and J gave up 0 bases; unmatched junction bases: 5. The CDR3 sequence is CASSAGTVLNTEAFF. The CDR3 nucleotides read TGTGCCAGCAGCGCAGGGACAGTGTTGAACACTGAAGCTTTCTTT.